This T cell receptor (beta chain) originates from a study of Ad26.COV2.S vaccination and SARS-CoV-2 variants. Study-wide background: Donor was assigned to the Ad26.COV2.S arm of trial COV1001. The study gave Ad26.COV2.S intramuscularly, once or twice 56 days apart. General study findings and limits: Vaccine recipients and placebo recipients showed similar non-spike TCR breadth.

Stated treatment: 19 received Ad26.COV2.S at low or high dose, single or two shots; several received placebo; per-sample allocation not given. Sampling occurred on day 63 after the first vaccine or placebo injection. TCRdb's table, derived via immunoSEQ multiplex PCR, lists solely in-frame clones and lacks some. The profile covers some 520,000 clones, with 87% appearing a single time and 9.5% to 15% taken by the ten largest. V was cut by 4 bases and J by 5 bases, with 12 bases left in between. The CDR3 loop spans 14 amino acids. The V gene's germline CDR1 is LGHDT and CDR2 YNNKEL (reference sequence). Remarks on this clone: The target antigen is unknown.

The TCR was taken from a person aged 18-65 years who received the Ad26.COV2.S COVID-19 vaccine or a placebo. The material sequenced was peripheral blood, taken in a trial of Ad26.COV2.S vaccine versus placebo. The chain uses TRBV3-1 (or the pseudogene TRBV3-2) and TRBJ1-5; D possibly corresponds to TRBD1 (5 bases). For the CDR3, the DNA is TGTGCCAGCAGCCCGGGGCACTCATATCAGCCCCAGCATTTT. Its translation: CASSPGHSYQPQHF.